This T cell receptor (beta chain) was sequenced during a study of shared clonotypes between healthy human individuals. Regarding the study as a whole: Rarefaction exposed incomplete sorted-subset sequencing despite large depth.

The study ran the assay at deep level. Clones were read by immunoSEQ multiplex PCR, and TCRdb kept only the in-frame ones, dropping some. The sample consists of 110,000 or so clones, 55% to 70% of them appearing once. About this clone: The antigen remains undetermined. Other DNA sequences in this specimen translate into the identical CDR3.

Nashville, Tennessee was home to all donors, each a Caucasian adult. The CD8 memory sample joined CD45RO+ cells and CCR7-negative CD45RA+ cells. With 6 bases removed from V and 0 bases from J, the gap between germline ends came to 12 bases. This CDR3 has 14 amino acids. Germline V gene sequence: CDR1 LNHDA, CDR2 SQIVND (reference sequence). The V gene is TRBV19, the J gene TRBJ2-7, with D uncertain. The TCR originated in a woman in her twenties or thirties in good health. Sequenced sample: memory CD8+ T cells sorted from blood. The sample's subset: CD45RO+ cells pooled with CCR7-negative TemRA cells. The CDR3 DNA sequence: TGTGCCAGTAGCTCCCGGACCAACTCCTACGAGCAGTACTTC. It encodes CASSSRTNSYEQYF.